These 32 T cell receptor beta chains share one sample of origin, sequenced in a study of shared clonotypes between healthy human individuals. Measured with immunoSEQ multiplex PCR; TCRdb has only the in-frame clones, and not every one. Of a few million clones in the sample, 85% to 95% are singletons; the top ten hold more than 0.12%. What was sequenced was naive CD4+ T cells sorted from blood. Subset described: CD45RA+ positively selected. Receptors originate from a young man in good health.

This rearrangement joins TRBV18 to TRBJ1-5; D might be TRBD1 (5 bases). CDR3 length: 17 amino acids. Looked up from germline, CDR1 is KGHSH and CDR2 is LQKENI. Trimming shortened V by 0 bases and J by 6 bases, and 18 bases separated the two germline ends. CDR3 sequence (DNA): TGTGCCAGCTCACCACCCAGGGTTGGGGTAGAAGGTCAGCCCCAGCATTTT. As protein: CASSPPRVGVEGQPQHF.

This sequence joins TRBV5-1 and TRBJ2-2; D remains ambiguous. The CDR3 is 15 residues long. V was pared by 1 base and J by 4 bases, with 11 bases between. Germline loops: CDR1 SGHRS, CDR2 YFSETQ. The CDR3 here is CASSLTPGGTGELFF. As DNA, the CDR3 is TGCGCCAGCAGCTTGACCCCAGGCGGCACCGGGGAGCTGTTTTTT.

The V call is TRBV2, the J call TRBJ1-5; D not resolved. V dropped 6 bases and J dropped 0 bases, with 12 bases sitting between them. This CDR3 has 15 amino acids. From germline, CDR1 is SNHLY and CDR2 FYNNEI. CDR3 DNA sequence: TGTGCCAGCAGCGCGGGAGCGTTTAGCAATCAGCCCCAGCATTTT. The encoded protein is CASSAGAFSNQPQHF.

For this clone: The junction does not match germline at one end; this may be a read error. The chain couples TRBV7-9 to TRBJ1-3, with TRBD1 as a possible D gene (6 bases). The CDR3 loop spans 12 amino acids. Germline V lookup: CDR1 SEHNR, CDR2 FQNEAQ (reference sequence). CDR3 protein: CASSLDLVQGGF. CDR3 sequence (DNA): TGTGCCAGCAGCTTAGATCTCGTCCAAGGGGGATTT.

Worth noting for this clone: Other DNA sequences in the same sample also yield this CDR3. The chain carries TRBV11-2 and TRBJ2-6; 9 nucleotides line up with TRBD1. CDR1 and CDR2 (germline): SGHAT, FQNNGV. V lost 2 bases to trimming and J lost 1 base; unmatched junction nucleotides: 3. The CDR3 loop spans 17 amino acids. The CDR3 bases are TGTGCCAGCAGCTTACGGGACAGGGAGTCTGGGGCCAACGTCCTGACTTTC. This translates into CASSLRDRESGANVLTF.

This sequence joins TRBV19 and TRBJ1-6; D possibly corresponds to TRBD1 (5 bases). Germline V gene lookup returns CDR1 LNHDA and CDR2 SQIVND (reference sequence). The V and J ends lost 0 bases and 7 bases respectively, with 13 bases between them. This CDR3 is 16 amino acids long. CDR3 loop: CASSIEGGTANSPLHF. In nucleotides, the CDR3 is TGTGCCAGTAGTATAGAGGGAGGGACCGCAAATTCACCCCTCCACTTT.

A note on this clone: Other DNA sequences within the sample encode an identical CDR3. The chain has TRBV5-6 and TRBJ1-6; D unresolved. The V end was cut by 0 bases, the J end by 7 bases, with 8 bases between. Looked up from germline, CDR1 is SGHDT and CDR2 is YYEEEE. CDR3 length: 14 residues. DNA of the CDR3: TGTGCCAGCAGCTTGGTCGGGAGGAATTCACCCCTCCACTTT. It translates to CASSLVGRNSPLHF.

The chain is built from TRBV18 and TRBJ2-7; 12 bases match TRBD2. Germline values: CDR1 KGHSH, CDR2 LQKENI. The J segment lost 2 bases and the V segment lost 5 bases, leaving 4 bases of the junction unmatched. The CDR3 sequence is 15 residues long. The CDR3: CASSSLAGGTYEQYF. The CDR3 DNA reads TGTGCCAGCTCATCACTAGCGGGAGGAACCTACGAGCAGTACTTC.

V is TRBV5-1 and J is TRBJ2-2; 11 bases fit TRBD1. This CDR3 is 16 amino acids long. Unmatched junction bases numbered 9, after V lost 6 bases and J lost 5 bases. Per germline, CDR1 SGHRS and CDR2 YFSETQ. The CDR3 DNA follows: TGCGCCAGCACCCAAGGACAGGGGGCGCATACCGGGGAGCTGTTTTTT. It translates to CASTQGQGAHTGELFF.

The CDR3 protein is CASSFSPRQVSGNTIYF. The CDR3 nucleotides read TGCGCCAGCAGCTTCTCCCCCAGACAGGTCTCTGGAAACACCATATATTTT. The gene calls are TRBV5-1 and TRBJ1-3; possibly TRBD1 for D (6 bases). The length of the CDR3 is 17 residues. Germline values: CDR1 SGHRS, CDR2 YFSETQ. The V gene lost 2 bases and the J gene lost 0 bases, with 15 bases spanning the gap.

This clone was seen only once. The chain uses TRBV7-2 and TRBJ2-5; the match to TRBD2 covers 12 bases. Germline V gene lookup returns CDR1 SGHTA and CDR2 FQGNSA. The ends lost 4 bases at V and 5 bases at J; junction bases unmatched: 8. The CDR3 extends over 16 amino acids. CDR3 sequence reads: CASSSWASGGVETQYF. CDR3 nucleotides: TGTGCCAGCAGCTCTTGGGCTAGCGGGGGGGTGGAGACCCAGTACTTC.

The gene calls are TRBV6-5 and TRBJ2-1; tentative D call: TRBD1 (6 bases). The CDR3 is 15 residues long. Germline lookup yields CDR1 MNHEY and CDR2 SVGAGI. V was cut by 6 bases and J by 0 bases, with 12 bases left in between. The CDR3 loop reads CASRRGLSSYNEQFF. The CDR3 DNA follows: TGTGCCAGCAGAAGGGGGTTGAGCTCCTACAATGAGCAGTTCTTC.

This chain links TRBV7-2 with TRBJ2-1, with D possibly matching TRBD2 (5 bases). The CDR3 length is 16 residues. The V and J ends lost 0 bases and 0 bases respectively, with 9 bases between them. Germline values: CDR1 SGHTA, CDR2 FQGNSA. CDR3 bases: TGTGCCAGCAGCTTAGCCCCGGACTCCTCCTACAATGAGCAGTTCTTC. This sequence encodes CASSLAPDSSYNEQFF.

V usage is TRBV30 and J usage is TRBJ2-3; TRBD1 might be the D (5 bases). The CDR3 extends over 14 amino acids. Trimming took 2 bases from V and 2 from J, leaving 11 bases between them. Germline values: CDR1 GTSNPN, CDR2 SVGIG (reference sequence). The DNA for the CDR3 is TGTGCCTGGAGTTACTGGGGCCCCACAGATACGCAGTATTTT. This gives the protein CAWSYWGPTDTQYF.

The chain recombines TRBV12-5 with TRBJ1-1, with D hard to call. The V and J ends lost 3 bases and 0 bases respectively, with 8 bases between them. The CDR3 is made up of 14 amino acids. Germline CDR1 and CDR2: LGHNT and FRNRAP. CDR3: CASGLEVLNTEAFF. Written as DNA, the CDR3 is TGTGCTAGTGGTTTAGAGGTTCTGAACACTGAAGCTTTCTTT.

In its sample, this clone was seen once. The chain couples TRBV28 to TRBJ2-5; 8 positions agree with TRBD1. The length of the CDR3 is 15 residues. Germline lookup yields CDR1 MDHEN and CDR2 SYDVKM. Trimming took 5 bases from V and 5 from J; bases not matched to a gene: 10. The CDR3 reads CASSPTGGFRETQYF. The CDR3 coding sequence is TGTGCCAGCAGTCCAACAGGGGGGTTTAGGGAGACCCAGTACTTC.

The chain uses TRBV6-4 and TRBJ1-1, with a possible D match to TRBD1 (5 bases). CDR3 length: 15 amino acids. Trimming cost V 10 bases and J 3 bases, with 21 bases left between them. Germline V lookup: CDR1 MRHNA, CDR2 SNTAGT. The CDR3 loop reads CATLDRRGADTEAFF. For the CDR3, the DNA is TGTGCCACCCTAGATCGTAGGGGCGCGGACACTGAAGCTTTCTTT.

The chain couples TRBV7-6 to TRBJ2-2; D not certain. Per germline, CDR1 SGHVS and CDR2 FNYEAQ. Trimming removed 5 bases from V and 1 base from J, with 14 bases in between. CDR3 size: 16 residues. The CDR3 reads CASSPAVLKNTGELFF. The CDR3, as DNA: TGTGCCAGCAGCCCCGCCGTACTGAAGAACACCGGGGAGCTGTTTTTT.

This chain's CDR3 is CASSPFSGTVNTEAFF. The CDR3 DNA reads TGTGCCAGTAGTCCATTCTCCGGGACAGTAAACACTGAAGCTTTCTTT. The chain joins TRBV19 to TRBJ1-1; TRBD1 agrees at 7 bases. CDR3 length: 16 residues. From germline, CDR1 is LNHDA and CDR2 SQIVND (reference sequence). V shed 5 bases, J shed 2 bases, and the junction held 11 bases outside the gene matches.

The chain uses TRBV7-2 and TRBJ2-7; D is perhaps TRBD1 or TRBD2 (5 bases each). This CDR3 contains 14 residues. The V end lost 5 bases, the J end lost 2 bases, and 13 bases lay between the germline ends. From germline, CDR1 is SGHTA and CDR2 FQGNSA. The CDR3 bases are TGTGCCAGCAGCATTTCCCAGGGACCCTACGAGCAGTACTTC. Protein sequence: CASSISQGPYEQYF.

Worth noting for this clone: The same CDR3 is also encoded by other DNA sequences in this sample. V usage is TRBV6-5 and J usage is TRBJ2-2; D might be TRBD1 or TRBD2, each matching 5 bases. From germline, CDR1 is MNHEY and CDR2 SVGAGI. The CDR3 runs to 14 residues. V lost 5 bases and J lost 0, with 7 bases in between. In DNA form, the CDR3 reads TGTGCCAGCAGTAGGGACCCGAACACCGGGGAGCTGTTTTTT. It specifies CASSRDPNTGELFF.

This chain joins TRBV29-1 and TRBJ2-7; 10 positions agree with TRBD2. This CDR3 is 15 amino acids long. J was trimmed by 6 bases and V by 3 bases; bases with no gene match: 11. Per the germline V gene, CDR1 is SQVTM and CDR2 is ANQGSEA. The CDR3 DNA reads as TGCAGCGTTGATACTGGACTAGCGGCGCCCGGCGAGCAGTACTTC. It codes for CSVDTGLAAPGEQYF.

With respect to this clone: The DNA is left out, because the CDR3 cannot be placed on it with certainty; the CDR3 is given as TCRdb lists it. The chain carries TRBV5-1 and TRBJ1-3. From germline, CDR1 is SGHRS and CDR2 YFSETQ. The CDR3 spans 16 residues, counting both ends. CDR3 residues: CASSFGEGSSGNTVYF.

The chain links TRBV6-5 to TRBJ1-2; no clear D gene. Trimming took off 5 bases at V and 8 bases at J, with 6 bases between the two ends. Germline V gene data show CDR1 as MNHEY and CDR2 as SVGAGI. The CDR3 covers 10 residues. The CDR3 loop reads CASSKGGYTF. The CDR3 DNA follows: TGTGCCAGCAGTAAAGGCGGCTACACCTTC.

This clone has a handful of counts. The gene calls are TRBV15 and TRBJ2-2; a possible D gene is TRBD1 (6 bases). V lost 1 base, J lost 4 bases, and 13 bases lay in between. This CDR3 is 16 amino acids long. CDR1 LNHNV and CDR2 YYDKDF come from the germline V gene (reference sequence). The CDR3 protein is CATSRGGQGVTGELFF. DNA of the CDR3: TGTGCCACCAGCAGAGGGGGGCAGGGTGTCACCGGGGAGCTGTTTTTT.

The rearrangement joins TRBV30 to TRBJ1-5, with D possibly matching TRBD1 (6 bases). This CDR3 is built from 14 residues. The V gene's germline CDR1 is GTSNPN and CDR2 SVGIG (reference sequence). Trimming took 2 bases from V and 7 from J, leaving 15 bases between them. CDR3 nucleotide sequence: TGTGCCTGGAGTCCGTCGGGGGCGCGACAGCCCCAGCATTTT. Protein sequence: CAWSPSGARQPQHF.

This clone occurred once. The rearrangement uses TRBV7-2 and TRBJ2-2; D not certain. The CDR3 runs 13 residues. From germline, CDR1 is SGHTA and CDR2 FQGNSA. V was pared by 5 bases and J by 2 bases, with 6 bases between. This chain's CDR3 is CASSGVNTGELFF. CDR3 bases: TGTGCCAGCAGCGGGGTAAACACCGGGGAGCTGTTTTTT. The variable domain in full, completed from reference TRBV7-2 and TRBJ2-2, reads GAGVSQSPSNKVTEKGKDVELRCDPISGHTALYWYRQSLGQGLEFLIYFQGNSAPDKSGLPSDRFSAERTGGSVSTLTIQRTQQEDSAVYLCASSGVNTGELFFGEGSRLTVL.

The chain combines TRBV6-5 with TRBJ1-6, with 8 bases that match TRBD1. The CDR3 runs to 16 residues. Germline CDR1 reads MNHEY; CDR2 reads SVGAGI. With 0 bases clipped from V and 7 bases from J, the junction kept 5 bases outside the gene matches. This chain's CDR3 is CASSYSGQGANSPLHF. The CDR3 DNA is TGTGCCAGCAGTTACTCGGGGCAGGGGGCGAATTCACCCCTCCACTTT.

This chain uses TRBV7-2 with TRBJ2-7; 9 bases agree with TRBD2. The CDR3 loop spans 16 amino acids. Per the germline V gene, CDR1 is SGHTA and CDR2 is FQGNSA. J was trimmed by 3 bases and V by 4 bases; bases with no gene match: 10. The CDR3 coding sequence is TGTGCCAGCAGCTGGACCAGTATTAGCGGGAGCTACGAGCAGTACTTC. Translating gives CASSWTSISGSYEQYF.

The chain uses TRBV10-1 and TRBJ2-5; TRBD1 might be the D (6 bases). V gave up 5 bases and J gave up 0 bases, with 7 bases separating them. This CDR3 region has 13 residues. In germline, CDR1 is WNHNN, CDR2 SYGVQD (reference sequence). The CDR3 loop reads CASSRTDQETQYF. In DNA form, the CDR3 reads TGCGCCAGCAGTCGGACAGACCAAGAGACCCAGTACTTC.

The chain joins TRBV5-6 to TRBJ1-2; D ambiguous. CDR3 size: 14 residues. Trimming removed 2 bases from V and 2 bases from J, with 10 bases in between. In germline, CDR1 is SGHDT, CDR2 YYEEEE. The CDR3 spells CASSFFDGNYGYTF. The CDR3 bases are TGTGCCAGCAGCTTCTTCGACGGGAACTATGGCTACACCTTC.

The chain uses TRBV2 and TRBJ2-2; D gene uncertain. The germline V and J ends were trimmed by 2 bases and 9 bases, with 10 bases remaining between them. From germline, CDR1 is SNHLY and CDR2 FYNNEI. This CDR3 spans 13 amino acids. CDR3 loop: CASSEQIVRELFF. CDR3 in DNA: TGTGCCAGCAGTGAACAAATCGTAAGGGAGCTGTTTTTT.